This TCR beta chain derives from a study of T-cell reconstitution after alpha-beta-depleted transplantation in children. Study-level results: Where some patients showed high TCRbeta diversity at day 60, it came from recipient T cells and thymic progenitors that had survived. Several hundred expanded graft clones reportedly supplied alpha-beta T cells about two months after transplant. It was newly produced T cells that mostly accounted for T-cell counts and diversity one year after transplant.

The CDR3 loop spans 13 amino acids. With 6 bases clipped from V and 3 bases from J, the junction kept 5 bases outside the gene matches. CDR1 and CDR2 (germline): DFQATT, SNEGSKA (reference sequence). This clonotype has a count of ten or more. The antigen remains unidentified. TCRbeta library preparation incorporated unique molecular identifiers. MiXCR was run by TCRdb on the PCR reads, yielding one entry per CDR3 protein. The sample has about 600,000 distinct CDR3 sequences; about 21% are singletons. The rearrangement links TRBV20-1 to TRBJ1-5, with 7 bases aligning to TRBD1. The receptor's source is a boy in the first two years of life who had a stem cell transplant for acute myeloid leukemia, so the T cells may come from the graft donor. Sequenced here: PBMCs, mostly from graft donor cells, sampled 360 days after TCRalphabeta/CD19-depleted stem cell transplant. CDR3 DNA sequence: TGCAGTGCCTGGGGACAGTACAATCAGCCCCAGCATTTT. Translated, it gives CSAWGQYNQPQHF.